This T cell receptor (beta chain) was documented in a study of T cells after yellow fever vaccination. This clonotype was seen only a few times. One entry per CDR3 protein results from TCRdb running MiXCR on the 5' RACE reads. This sample has 95,000 to 150,000 distinct CDR3 sequences, with 15% found just once. CDR1 and CDR2 (germline): SGHTA, FQGNSA. The CDR3 runs to 15 residues. V was clipped by 5 bases and J by 6 bases; unmatched bases: 8. The sequence was obtained from a man aged 18-30 years who received the YFV17D yellow fever vaccine. Sequencing used CD8+ T cells sorted from PBMCs, obtained 5 days after the yellow fever booster vaccination. This sequence joins TRBV7-2 and TRBJ2-2; the match to TRBD1 covers 8 bases. CDR3 DNA: TGTGCCAGCAGCCCGACGCCAGGGGGCCCCGGGGAGCTGTTTTTT. Translated, it gives CASSPTPGGPGELFF.